The source of this T cell receptor beta chain is a study of spatial heterogeneity in lung cancer. The CDR3 is 17 amino acids. Germline loops: CDR1 SGHRS, CDR2 YFSETQ. Trimming cost V 0 bases and J 0 bases; bases outside gene matches: 6. TCRdb itself ran the 5' RACE reads through MiXCR, one entry per CDR3 protein. The sample consists of about 94,000 distinct CDR3 sequences, just under 20% of them appearing once. Time point reported: blood at routine non-recurrence follow-up after resection. This clonotype has more than one count but fewer than ten. The chain combines TRBV5-1 with TRBJ1-3; TRBD1 matches at 7 bases. The source was PBMCs, collected at follow-up. This TCR was sampled from a male donor with early-stage non-small cell lung cancer. The CDR3 DNA reads TGCGCCAGCAGCTTGGAACGACAGGGCTACTCTGGAAACACCATATATTTT. As protein: CASSLERQGYSGNTIYF.